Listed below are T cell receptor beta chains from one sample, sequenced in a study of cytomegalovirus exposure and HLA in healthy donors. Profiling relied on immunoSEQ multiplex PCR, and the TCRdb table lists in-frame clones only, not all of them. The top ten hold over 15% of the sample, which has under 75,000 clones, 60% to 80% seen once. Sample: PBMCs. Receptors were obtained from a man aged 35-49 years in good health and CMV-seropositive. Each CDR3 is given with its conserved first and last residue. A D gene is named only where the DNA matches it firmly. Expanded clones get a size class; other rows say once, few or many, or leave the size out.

cdr3_nt: TGTGCCAGCTCACCACGGTCTGGGGGGAAACTGTTTTTT
cdr3_aa: CASSPRSGGKLFF
clone_size: .
v_call: TRBV18
d_call: .
j_call: TRBJ1-4

cdr3_nt: TGTGCCAGCAGCGTAGAAGACACGAACGGAAACACCATATATTTT
cdr3_aa: CASSVEDTNGNTIYF
clone_size: .
v_call: TRBV9
d_call: .
j_call: TRBJ1-3

cdr3_nt: TGTGCCAGCAGCTTACTCAGCACTGAAGCTTTCTTT
cdr3_aa: CASSLLSTEAFF
clone_size: .
v_call: TRBV7-9
d_call: .
j_call: TRBJ1-1

cdr3_nt: TGCGCCAGCAGCTTGGAGACGCAGGGGTACTACGAGCAGTACTTC
cdr3_aa: CASSLETQGYYEQYF
clone_size: .
v_call: TRBV5-1
d_call: .
j_call: TRBJ2-7

cdr3_nt: TGTGCCAGCAGCCGACAGGGAACGGGACCCCACTACAATGAGCAGTTCTTC
cdr3_aa: CASSRQGTGPHYNEQFF
clone_size: .
v_call: TRBV7-9
d_call: TRBD1
j_call: TRBJ2-1

cdr3_nt: TGTGCCAGCAGCCCTTCCGGGACTAACTACGAGCAGTACTTC
cdr3_aa: CASSPSGTNYEQYF
clone_size: .
v_call: TRBV7-3
d_call: TRBD2
j_call: TRBJ2-7

cdr3_nt: TGTGCCAGCAGCAGGACAGGGAGCTCCTACAATGAGCAGTTCTTC
cdr3_aa: CASSRTGSSYNEQFF
clone_size: .
v_call: TRBV9
d_call: TRBD1
j_call: TRBJ2-1

cdr3_nt: TGTGCCAGCAGCGAAGACAGGGGGCTAGGGGGCTACACCTTC
cdr3_aa: CASSEDRGLGGYTF
clone_size: .
v_call: TRBV5-4
d_call: TRBD1
j_call: TRBJ1-2

cdr3_nt: TGTGCCATCAGTACCGGACAGGGAAGTTTCAATGAGCAGTTCTTC
cdr3_aa: CAISTGQGSFNEQFF
clone_size: few
v_call: TRBV10-3
d_call: TRBD1
j_call: TRBJ2-1

cdr3_nt: TGTGCCAGCAGCGCGAGGACTAGCGGGAGTACAGATACGCAGTATTTT
cdr3_aa: CASSARTSGSTDTQYF
clone_size: .
v_call: TRBV9
d_call: TRBD2
j_call: TRBJ2-3

cdr3_nt: TGTGCCAGCAGCTTCGCCTACACAGATACGCAGTATTTT
cdr3_aa: CASSFAYTDTQYF
clone_size: .
v_call: TRBV7-3
d_call: .
j_call: TRBJ2-3

cdr3_nt: TGTGCCAGCAGCCAAAACGGCGGGACTGAGACCCAGTACTTC
cdr3_aa: CASSQNGGTETQYF
clone_size: few
v_call: TRBV7-3
d_call: .
j_call: TRBJ2-5

cdr3_nt: TGTGCCAGCAGCGTACGAACAGGGGGCGCGTCGGGCGGGGAGCTGTTTTTT
cdr3_aa: CASSVRTGGASGGELFF
clone_size: once
v_call: TRBV11-2
d_call: TRBD1
j_call: TRBJ2-2

cdr3_nt: TGTGCCAGCAGCGCTGCTCCCACCGAGACGCAGTATTTT
cdr3_aa: CASSAAPTETQYF
clone_size: .
v_call: TRBV7-3
d_call: .
j_call: TRBJ2-3

cdr3_nt: TGCGCCAGCAGCACCCGGGGGACCTACGAGCAGTACTTC
cdr3_aa: CASSTRGTYEQYF
clone_size: .
v_call: TRBV5-1
d_call: .
j_call: TRBJ2-7

cdr3_nt: TGTGCCAGCTCACTAAAGGAGGGACAGGGTCGTTCCTACGAGCAGTACTTC
cdr3_aa: CASSLKEGQGRSYEQYF
clone_size: .
v_call: TRBV18
d_call: TRBD1
j_call: TRBJ2-7

cdr3_nt: TGTGCCAGCTCACCACCGGGACAGAACACTGAAGCTTTCTTT
cdr3_aa: CASSPPGQNTEAFF
clone_size: few
v_call: TRBV18
d_call: .
j_call: TRBJ1-1

cdr3_nt: TGTGCCAGCAGGGAAACTAGCGGGAGCTCCTACGAGCAGTACTTC
cdr3_aa: CASRETSGSSYEQYF
clone_size: .
v_call: TRBV2
d_call: TRBD2
j_call: TRBJ2-7

cdr3_nt: TGTGCCAGCAGCTTCGGAGGCGGGGGGGACACCGGGGAGCTGTTTTTT
cdr3_aa: CASSFGGGGDTGELFF
clone_size: .
v_call: TRBV5-8
d_call: TRBD2
j_call: TRBJ2-2

cdr3_nt: TGCGCCAGCAGCCCGGACTCATCCTACGAGCAGTACTTC
cdr3_aa: CASSPDSSYEQYF
clone_size: medium-sized
v_call: TRBV10-2
d_call: .
j_call: TRBJ2-7

cdr3_nt: TGCGCCAGCAGCCAAGGGGTCAGGGGGCTGTACGAGCAGTACTTC
cdr3_aa: CASSQGVRGLYEQYF
clone_size: few
v_call: TRBV4-1
d_call: TRBD1
j_call: TRBJ2-7

cdr3_nt: TGTGCCAGCAGCACAGGGTTTAATCAGGGAAACACCATATATTTT
cdr3_aa: CASSTGFNQGNTIYF
clone_size: .
v_call: TRBV6-6
d_call: .
j_call: TRBJ1-3

cdr3_nt: TGTGCCAGCAGCTTAGGTCCGGGGGATAAACTGTTTTTT
cdr3_aa: CASSLGPGDKLFF
clone_size: .
v_call: TRBV7-6
d_call: .
j_call: TRBJ1-4

cdr3_nt: TGTGCCAGCAGTGAAGCTGGACTAGCGGGAGGGCCATATACGCAGTATTTT
cdr3_aa: CASSEAGLAGGPYTQYF
clone_size: .
v_call: TRBV2
d_call: TRBD2
j_call: TRBJ2-3

cdr3_nt: TGTGCCAGCAGCTCACTGACTAGCGGAGGCGAATACTCCTACAATGAGCAGTTCTTC
cdr3_aa: CASSSLTSGGEYSYNEQFF
clone_size: .
v_call: TRBV5-4
d_call: TRBD2
j_call: TRBJ2-1

cdr3_nt: TGCGCCAGCAGCCCGGACAGGGCGAACACCGGGGAGCTGTTTTTT
cdr3_aa: CASSPDRANTGELFF
clone_size: .
v_call: TRBV5-1
d_call: TRBD1
j_call: TRBJ2-2

cdr3_nt: TGCGCCAGCAGCCCCGGACAGTACCAAGAGACCCAGTACTTC
cdr3_aa: CASSPGQYQETQYF
clone_size: .
v_call: TRBV4-1
d_call: .
j_call: TRBJ2-5

cdr3_nt: TGTGCCAGCAGCAACCGGGATCCCGAAGCTTTCTTT
cdr3_aa: CASSNRDPEAFF
clone_size: .
v_call: TRBV5-4
d_call: .
j_call: TRBJ1-1

cdr3_nt: TGTGCCAGCTCACCACCACGACAGGGGCGAGGCACAGATACGCAGTATTTT
cdr3_aa: CASSPPRQGRGTDTQYF
clone_size: few
v_call: TRBV18
d_call: TRBD1
j_call: TRBJ2-3

cdr3_nt: TGTGCCAGTAGTATGTCAGGGGTGGATGAAAAACTGTTTTTT
cdr3_aa: CASSMSGVDEKLFF
clone_size: .
v_call: TRBV19
d_call: .
j_call: TRBJ1-4

cdr3_nt: TGTGCCAGCAGTACCGGGGGGGTCAATGAGCAGTTCTTC
cdr3_aa: CASSTGGVNEQFF
clone_size: .
v_call: TRBV6-6
d_call: TRBD2
j_call: TRBJ2-1

cdr3_nt: TGTGCCAGCAGCCCCAGGGTTTCGGCATACGAGCAGTACTTC
cdr3_aa: CASSPRVSAYEQYF
clone_size: .
v_call: TRBV7-6
d_call: .
j_call: TRBJ2-7

cdr3_nt: TGTGCCATCAGTGATGACAGTAGCTCCTACGAGCAGTACTTC
cdr3_aa: CAISDDSSSYEQYF
clone_size: few
v_call: TRBV10-3
d_call: .
j_call: TRBJ2-7

cdr3_nt: TGCGCCAGCAGTTGGACTAGCGGGGAGCTGTTTTTT
cdr3_aa: CASSWTSGELFF
clone_size: .
v_call: TRBV5-1
d_call: TRBD2
j_call: TRBJ2-2

cdr3_nt: TGTGCCAGCAGCGAGAGTCCCCCGGGGACTGAAGCTTTCTTT
cdr3_aa: CASSESPPGTEAFF
clone_size: .
v_call: TRBV9
d_call: .
j_call: TRBJ1-1

cdr3_nt: TGTGCCTGGAGTGTACCTGGGGCGGTCAACGAGCAGTACTTC
cdr3_aa: CAWSVPGAVNEQYF
clone_size: .
v_call: TRBV30
d_call: .
j_call: TRBJ2-7

cdr3_nt: TGTGCCAGCAGCTTAGTCGCGGGGGGCCAGTCCTACGAGCAGTACTTC
cdr3_aa: CASSLVAGGQSYEQYF
clone_size: .
v_call: TRBV7-2
d_call: TRBD2
j_call: TRBJ2-7

cdr3_nt: TGTGCCAGCAGCTTGATACGTGGAGGGGATAATGAAAAACTGTTTTTT
cdr3_aa: CASSLIRGGDNEKLFF
clone_size: .
v_call: TRBV5-4
d_call: .
j_call: TRBJ1-4

cdr3_nt: TGTGCCAGCAGCTTAGTTAGCGGGAGTACTGATACGCAGTATTTT
cdr3_aa: CASSLVSGSTDTQYF
clone_size: .
v_call: TRBV7-2
d_call: TRBD2
j_call: TRBJ2-3

cdr3_nt: TGCGCCAGCAGCTGGGGAGGGGGATACGAGCAGTACTTC
cdr3_aa: CASSWGGGYEQYF
clone_size: .
v_call: TRBV5-1
d_call: .
j_call: TRBJ2-7

cdr3_nt: TGTGCCAGCAGCCAATCCGGGAGGGCCCAGGGGGAGACCCAGTACTTC
cdr3_aa: CASSQSGRAQGETQYF
clone_size: .
v_call: TRBV4-2
d_call: TRBD2
j_call: TRBJ2-5

cdr3_nt: TGTGCCAGCAGCTTTCTTAAATCCGGGACAGAACAAGAGACCCAGTACTTC
cdr3_aa: CASSFLKSGTEQETQYF
clone_size: .
v_call: TRBV7-2
d_call: TRBD1
j_call: TRBJ2-5

cdr3_nt: TGTGCCAGTAGTATGGGGACAGGGACATACTATGGCTACACCTTC
cdr3_aa: CASSMGTGTYYGYTF
clone_size: .
v_call: TRBV19
d_call: TRBD1
j_call: TRBJ1-2

cdr3_nt: TGTGCCAGCAGCAACGCCGGGACTAGCGTCAATGAGCAGTTCTTC
cdr3_aa: CASSNAGTSVNEQFF
clone_size: .
v_call: TRBV7-2
d_call: TRBD2
j_call: TRBJ2-1

cdr3_nt: TGTGCCAGCGGCTTAGGGAGAAACACTGAAGCTTTCTTT
cdr3_aa: CASGLGRNTEAFF
clone_size: .
v_call: TRBV2
d_call: .
j_call: TRBJ1-1

cdr3_nt: TGTGCCTGGTCTTACAATCAAGAGACCCAGTACTTC
cdr3_aa: CAWSYNQETQYF
clone_size: .
v_call: TRBV30
d_call: .
j_call: TRBJ2-5

cdr3_nt: TGCGCCAGCAGCCAAGTAGGACAGGGCCAAGGTGGCTACACCTTC
cdr3_aa: CASSQVGQGQGGYTF
clone_size: few
v_call: TRBV4-1
d_call: TRBD1
j_call: TRBJ1-2

cdr3_nt: TGTGCCATAAAGGACAGGGACGCCTACGAGCAGTACTTC
cdr3_aa: CAIKDRDAYEQYF
clone_size: once
v_call: TRBV10-3
d_call: TRBD1
j_call: TRBJ2-7

cdr3_nt: TGTGCCTGGGGGACTTCCTACGAGCAGTACTTC
cdr3_aa: CAWGTSYEQYF
clone_size: .
v_call: TRBV30
d_call: .
j_call: TRBJ2-7

cdr3_nt: TGTGCCTGGAGTGTCTTTTTTAATGAAAAACTGTTTTTT
cdr3_aa: CAWSVFFNEKLFF
clone_size: few
v_call: TRBV30
d_call: .
j_call: TRBJ1-4

cdr3_nt: TGTGCCAGCAGCGCCCGACTAGCGGTAGGGGAGACCCAGTACTTC
cdr3_aa: CASSARLAVGETQYF
clone_size: .
v_call: TRBV9
d_call: TRBD2
j_call: TRBJ2-5

cdr3_nt: TGTGCCAGCTCGCTCACAGGAATGGCCGAGCAGTACTTC
cdr3_aa: CASSLTGMAEQYF
clone_size: .
v_call: TRBV18
d_call: .
j_call: TRBJ2-7

cdr3_nt: TGTGCCAGCTCACTGGACGGGGACAATCAGCCCCAGCATTTT
cdr3_aa: CASSLDGDNQPQHF
clone_size: .
v_call: TRBV18
d_call: .
j_call: TRBJ1-5

cdr3_nt: TGTGCCAGCAGCATGAGAAATCAGCCCCAGCATTTT
cdr3_aa: CASSMRNQPQHF
clone_size: .
v_call: TRBV27
d_call: .
j_call: TRBJ1-5

cdr3_nt: TGTGCCAGCACCCTAAACGGGGGTGACGAGCAGTACTTC
cdr3_aa: CASTLNGGDEQYF
clone_size: .
v_call: TRBV7-2
d_call: .
j_call: TRBJ2-7